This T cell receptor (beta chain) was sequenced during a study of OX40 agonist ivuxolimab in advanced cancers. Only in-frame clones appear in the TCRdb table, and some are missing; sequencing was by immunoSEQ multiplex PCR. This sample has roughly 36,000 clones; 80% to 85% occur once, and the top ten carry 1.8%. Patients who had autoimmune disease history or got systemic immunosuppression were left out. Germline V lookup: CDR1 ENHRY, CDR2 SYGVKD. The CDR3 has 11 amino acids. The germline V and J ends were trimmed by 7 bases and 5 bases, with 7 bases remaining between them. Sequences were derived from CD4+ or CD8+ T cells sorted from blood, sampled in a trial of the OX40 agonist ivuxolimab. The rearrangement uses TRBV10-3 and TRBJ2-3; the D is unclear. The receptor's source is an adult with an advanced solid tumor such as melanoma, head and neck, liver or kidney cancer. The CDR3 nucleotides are TGTGCCATCAAGGCAGAAGATACGCAGTATTTT. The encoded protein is CAIKAEDTQYF.